Below are 2 T cell receptor beta chains sequenced from a single sample in a study of T cell repertoires in cytomegalovirus infection. MiXCR, applied by TCRdb to the reads, yields one record per CDR3 protein. Found here are more than 350,000 distinct CDR3 sequences, approximately 31% of them singletons; the top ten hold roughly an eighth. Sequenced material: PBMCs. These receptors originate from a human donor in good health (CMV status not recorded). Some clones in this sample may be carry-over from other donors' samples.

In its sample, this clonotype was seen a few times. The V gene is TRBV11-2, the J gene TRBJ2-6; D is undetermined. Germline V gene lookup returns CDR1 SGHAT and CDR2 FQNNGV. V shed 5 bases and J shed 0 bases, with 14 bases lying between them. The CDR3 is made up of 17 amino acids. CDR3 amino acids: CASSPTRPNSGANVLTF. CDR3 nucleotide sequence: TGTGCCAGCAGCCCAACCAGACCCAACTCTGGGGCCAACGTCCTGACTTTC.

At least ten counts were recorded for this clonotype. The chain carries TRBV10-3 and TRBJ2-7; D not resolved. The V end was cut by 10 bases, the J end by 6 bases, with 25 bases between. This CDR3 is 15 amino acids long. Germline loops: CDR1 ENHRY, CDR2 SYGVKD. The CDR3 DNA is TGTGCCACCGCGGAGCAGTTGACCAATTCAGGCGAGCAGTACTTC. This encodes CATAEQLTNSGEQYF.